The 29 T cell receptor beta chains below all came from one sample that was sequenced in a study of blood T cell repertoires in COVID-19. Repertoires were generated with immunoSEQ multiplex PCR, while TCRdb's copy carries only in-frame clones and drops some. The sample contains more than 250,000 clones, roughly 86% of which appear only once. What was sequenced was PBMCs or T cells enriched from blood (not recorded which). The source of these receptors is a woman in her 30s who had recovered from COVID-19.

The CDR3 coding sequence is TGTGCCAGCAGCGAAACGGGGGGGGCCACAGATACGCAGTATTTT. This translates into CASSETGGATDTQYF. This chain joins TRBV9 and TRBJ2-3; TRBD2 agrees at 8 bases. Germline values: CDR1 SGDLS, CDR2 YYNGEE. The V gene end was trimmed by 3 bases and the J gene end by 2 bases; junction bases not matched to a gene: 5. The CDR3 is 15 amino acids.

This clone came up a few times. The chain uses TRBV5-4 and TRBJ2-1; D possibly corresponds to TRBD2 (7 bases). V was clipped by 9 bases and J by 4 bases, with 23 bases between them. Germline CDR1 SGHNT, CDR2 YYREEE (reference sequence). The CDR3 has 16 amino acids. Written as DNA, the CDR3 is TGTGCCACCCTCTTGGGGGGGGCGGCGGGTTACAATGAGCAGTTCTTC. As protein: CATLLGGAAGYNEQFF.

The V gene is TRBV7-9, the J gene TRBJ2-7; 9 positions agree with TRBD2. CDR3 length: 15 residues. CDR1 is SEHNR and CDR2 is FQNEAQ in the germline V gene (reference sequence). V was pared by 6 bases and J by 1 base, with 7 bases of the junction left unmatched. Here the CDR3 reads CASSTLAGTSYEQYF. The CDR3 DNA is TGTGCCAGCAGTACACTAGCGGGCACTTCCTACGAGCAGTACTTC.

V is TRBV20-1 and J is TRBJ1-3; D gene ambiguous. The CDR3 extends over 12 amino acids. From germline, CDR1 is DFQATT and CDR2 SNEGSKA (reference sequence). Trimming removed 6 bases from V and 2 bases from J, with 8 bases in between. The CDR3 DNA reads as TGCAGTGCCAGTCCGGCTGGAAACACCATATATTTT. Amino acids: CSASPAGNTIYF.

CDR3 sequence reads: CASSLTSGDADTQYF. DNA of the CDR3: TGTGCCAGCAGCCTGACTAGCGGGGATGCAGATACGCAGTATTTT. The rearrangement links TRBV7-6 to TRBJ2-3; TRBD2 aligns across 11 bases. The CDR3 runs 15 residues. Looked up from germline, CDR1 is SGHVS and CDR2 is FNYEAQ. J was trimmed by 4 bases and V by 5 bases; bases with no gene match: 5.

Concerning this clone itself: This CDR3 fails to terminate in the conserved phenylalanine or tryptophan, so it likely reflects a read error. No DNA is shown, since the ends of the CDR3 on it are uncertain; the CDR3 is the one TCRdb lists. The chain recombines TRBV30 with TRBJ1-2; TRBD1 is the table's D call, not checked against the DNA. Counting both end residues, the CDR3 totals 12 amino acids. Per the germline V gene, CDR1 is GTSNPN and CDR2 is SVGIG (reference sequence). This chain's CDR3 is CAWDSKGTGLPY.

V usage is TRBV3-1 (or the pseudogene TRBV3-2) and J usage is TRBJ1-6; no firm D call. Germline CDR1 reads LGHDT; CDR2 reads YNNKEL (reference sequence). V lost 0 bases to trimming and J lost 12 bases, with 6 bases between them. The CDR3 sequence is 12 residues long. CDR3: CASSQDTRPLHF. In DNA, the CDR3 is TGTGCCAGCAGCCAAGATACAAGACCCCTCCACTTT.

V gene TRBV7-9 combines with J gene TRBJ2-3, with TRBD2 identical over 11 bases. The CDR3 extends over 17 amino acids. Germline CDR1 and CDR2: SEHNR and FQNEAQ (reference sequence). The trim removed 5 bases at V and 2 bases at J, leaving 9 bases unmatched. DNA for the CDR3: TGTGCCAGCAGCCCACCGGGGACTAGCGGAAACACAGATACGCAGTATTTT. Protein: CASSPPGTSGNTDTQYF.

The rearrangement joins TRBV5-6 to TRBJ2-7, with D hard to call. This CDR3 has 12 amino acids. CDR1 SGHDT and CDR2 YYEEEE come from the germline V gene. Trimming pared 4 bases from V and 6 bases from J, leaving 11 bases between. CDR3 nucleotide sequence: TGTGCCAGCAGCCGAGAAGGCGGCGAGCAGTACTTC. Amino acid sequence: CASSREGGEQYF.

V and J are TRBV19 and TRBJ2-7; no reliable D call. Trimming stripped 8 bases from V and 0 bases from J, with 11 bases between. Germline values: CDR1 LNHDA, CDR2 SQIVND (reference sequence). This CDR3 is built from 13 residues. The CDR3 nucleotides read TGTGCCAGTGGGCAGGCGAGCTCCTACGAGCAGTACTTC. Residues: CASGQASSYEQYF. Variable domain in full (rest from reference TRBV19 and TRBJ2-7): DGGITQSPKYLFRKEGQNVTLSCEQNLNHDAMYWYRQDPGQGLRLIYYSQIVNDFQKGDIAEGYSVSREKKESFPLTVTSAQKNPTAFYLCASGQASSYEQYFGPGTRLTVT.

The J gene is TRBJ2-2, the V gene TRBV11-2; 7 bases line up with TRBD1. In germline, CDR1 is SGHAT, CDR2 FQNNGV. CDR3 length equals 14 residues. V was pared by 5 bases and J by 5 bases, with 5 bases of the junction left unmatched. The CDR3 DNA sequence: TGTGCCAGCAGCCAATGGACAGGAACCGGGGAGCTGTTTTTT. This codes for CASSQWTGTGELFF. Full variable domain (rest looked up from reference TRBV11-2 and TRBJ2-2): EAGVAQSPRYKIIEKRQSVAFWCNPISGHATLYWYQQILGQGPKLLIQFQNNGVVDDSQLPKDRFSAERLKGVDSTLKIQPAKLEDSAVYLCASSQWTGTGELFFGEGSRLTVL.

This clone was recorded a few times. The chain recombines TRBV25-1 with TRBJ1-4, with D unresolved. Per germline, CDR1 MGHDK and CDR2 SYGVNS. The length of the CDR3 is 13 residues. V was trimmed by 4 bases and J by 8 bases, leaving 11 bases between them. The CDR3: CASSVSPREKLFF. The CDR3 DNA sequence: TGTGCCAGCAGTGTTTCCCCGAGGGAAAAACTGTTTTTT.

The chain is built from TRBV13 and TRBJ2-7; 7 bases align to TRBD2. V shed 2 bases and J 0 bases; nucleotides not matched to a gene: 7. This CDR3 is built from 16 residues. CDR1 PRHDT and CDR2 FYEKMQ come from the germline V gene (reference sequence). CDR3 in amino acids: CASSLTWRGSSYEQYF. The CDR3 DNA sequence: TGTGCCAGCAGCTTAACTTGGCGGGGGAGCTCCTACGAGCAGTACTTC.

This chain links TRBV4-1 with TRBJ1-4; the D is unclear. V lost 0 bases and J lost 8, with 22 bases in between. Germline CDR1 and CDR2: MGHRA and YSYEKL. The CDR3 loop spans 18 amino acids. DNA for the CDR3: TGCGCCAGCAGCCAAGATCGTGGGAGGGCGGGAGTAAAAGAAAAACTGTTTTTT. Its protein is CASSQDRGRAGVKEKLFF.

The rearrangement uses TRBV15 and TRBJ1-1; the D gene is possibly TRBD1 (5 bases). The CDR3 length is 15 residues. Germline V gives CDR1 LNHNV, CDR2 YYDKDF (reference sequence). Trimming took off 0 bases at V and 5 bases at J, with 13 bases between the two ends. As DNA, the CDR3 is TGTGCCACCAGCAGAGAGGCCCGGAGGGGAACTGAAGCTTTCTTT. Translating it yields CATSREARRGTEAFF.

The chain joins TRBV28 to TRBJ1-5; 7 bases match TRBD1. The CDR3 extends over 13 amino acids. The V and J ends lost 5 bases and 2 bases, in that order; junction bases with no gene match: 0. Germline loops: CDR1 MDHEN, CDR2 SYDVKM. This CDR3 reads CASSGQGNQPQHF. In nucleotides, the CDR3 is TGTGCCAGCAGTGGACAGGGCAATCAGCCCCAGCATTTT.

The chain carries TRBV6-4 and TRBJ1-2, with D uncertain. Trimming took off 9 bases at V and 8 bases at J, with 7 bases between the two ends. The CDR3 consists of 9 residues. CDR1 is MRHNA and CDR2 is SNTAGT in the germline V gene. The CDR3 sequence: CASPQGYTF. The CDR3 region has the DNA TGTGCCAGTCCGCAGGGCTACACCTTC.

The CDR3 coding sequence is TGTGCCAGCGGACTTGAAGAGACCCAGTACTTC. The encoded protein is CASGLEETQYF. The rearrangement uses TRBV12-3 or TRBV12-4 and TRBJ2-5; possible D gene TRBD2, 5 bases. This CDR3 spans 11 amino acids. V lost 8 bases and J 3 bases, leaving 7 bases between the germline ends.

The chain recombines TRBV18 with TRBJ1-4; TRBD1 is a possible D gene (5 bases). This CDR3 is 15 amino acids long. The germline V gene encodes CDR1 KGHSH and CDR2 LQKENI. Deletions cut 2 bases from V and 6 bases from J, with 13 bases between. CDR3 amino acids: CASSPGGGEDEKLFF. The CDR3 nucleotides are TGTGCCAGCTCACCAGGGGGGGGAGAGGATGAAAAACTGTTTTTT.

The chain has TRBV18 and TRBJ2-7; TRBD2 matches 9 bases. CDR1 and CDR2 (germline): KGHSH, LQKENI. Trimming at V came to 0 bases and at J to 6 bases, leaving 12 bases not matched to a gene. The CDR3 is 17 residues long. CDR3 region: CASSPPGGLARPTEQYF. In nucleotides, the CDR3 is TGTGCCAGCTCACCACCGGGGGGACTAGCTAGGCCAACCGAGCAGTACTTC.

The chain has TRBV4-3 and TRBJ2-7; TRBD1 matches at 7 bases. V lost 4 bases and J lost 6; bases outside the gene matches: 6. The germline gives CDR1 LGHNA, CDR2 YSLEER. The CDR3 is 13 amino acids. Here the CDR3 DNA reads TGCGCCAGCAGCCCGCGACAGGGCGGCGAGCAGTACTTC. This sequence encodes CASSPRQGGEQYF.

The genes are TRBV7-3 and TRBJ2-3, with 9 bases fitting TRBD1. CDR3 size: 14 residues. The germline V gene encodes CDR1 SGHTA and CDR2 FQGTGA. With 5 bases clipped from V and 4 bases from J, the junction kept 4 bases outside the gene matches. The CDR3 region is CASSAWTGADTQYF. Here the CDR3 DNA reads TGTGCCAGCAGCGCCTGGACAGGGGCAGATACGCAGTATTTT.

This chain uses TRBV11-2 with TRBJ2-3; D is perhaps TRBD1 (5 bases). The CDR3 length is 17 residues. The V and J ends lost 6 bases and 5 bases respectively, with 24 bases between them. CDR1 and CDR2 (germline): SGHAT, FQNNGV. CDR3 protein: CASSLDGYRGLIDTQYF. As DNA, the CDR3 is TGTGCCAGCAGTCTGGACGGTTATAGGGGTCTTATAGATACGCAGTATTTT. The full variable domain, rest sourced from reference TRBV11-2 and TRBJ2-3, is EAGVAQSPRYKIIEKRQSVAFWCNPISGHATLYWYQQILGQGPKLLIQFQNNGVVDDSQLPKDRFSAERLKGVDSTLKIQPAKLEDSAVYLCASSLDGYRGLIDTQYFGPGTRLTVL.

The rearrangement links TRBV9 to TRBJ1-2; the D gene is possibly TRBD1 (5 bases). Germline V lookup: CDR1 SGDLS, CDR2 YYNGEE. The ends were cut back, 5 bases at V and 3 bases at J, with 11 bases in the middle. The CDR3 totals 13 residues. The CDR3 coding sequence is TGTGCCAGCAGTGCGCAGGGTGACTATGGCTACACCTTC. The encoded protein is CASSAQGDYGYTF.

The genes are TRBV7-2 and TRBJ1-2; a weak D match, TRBD1 (5 bases). Germline CDR1 reads SGHTA; CDR2 reads FQGNSA. The CDR3 loop spans 14 amino acids. With 2 bases removed from V and 6 bases from J, the gap between germline ends came to 13 bases. CDR3 bases: TGTGCCAGCAGCTTAAGGCCTCAAGGGGATGGCTACACCTTC. It specifies CASSLRPQGDGYTF.

V and J are TRBV28 and TRBJ1-2; tentatively, D is TRBD1 (5 bases). Trimming shortened V by 6 bases and J by 3 bases, and 8 bases separated the two germline ends. The CDR3 is made up of 12 amino acids. CDR1 and CDR2 (germline): MDHEN, SYDVKM. The DNA for the CDR3 is TGTGCCAGCAGGGGACTGTACTATGGCTACACCTTC. As protein: CASRGLYYGYTF.

The rearrangement links TRBV7-6 to TRBJ2-5; the D gene is possibly TRBD2 (5 bases). Germline loops: CDR1 SGHVS, CDR2 FNYEAQ. The CDR3 loop spans 15 amino acids. Trimming removed 4 bases at V and 5 bases at J, with 17 bases between. The CDR3 sequence is CASSSRSGVRETQYF. The CDR3, as DNA: TGTGCCAGCAGCTCTCGGTCCGGGGTCCGGGAGACCCAGTACTTC. Based on the CDR3 plus reference TRBV7-6 and TRBJ2-5, the full variable domain is GAGVSQSPRYKVTKRGQDVALRCDPISGHVSLYWYRQALGQGPEFLTYFNYEAQQDKSGLPNDRFSAERPEGSISTLTIQRTEQRDSAMYRCASSSRSGVRETQYFGPGTRLLVL.

The gene calls are TRBV9 and TRBJ1-6, with 8 bases aligning to TRBD1. CDR3 size: 14 residues. The V and J ends lost 3 bases and 8 bases, in that order; junction bases with no gene match: 4. CDR1 is SGDLS, CDR2 YYNGEE, per germline. The CDR3 sequence: CASSAGQGHSPLHF. DNA for the CDR3: TGTGCCAGCAGCGCAGGACAGGGTCATTCACCCCTCCACTTT.

The V call is TRBV7-9, the J call TRBJ2-5; possibly TRBD2 for D (5 bases). This CDR3 comprises 14 residues. Trimming removed 1 base at V and 3 bases at J, with 9 bases between. Germline V CDR1 and CDR2: SEHNR, FQNEAQ (reference sequence). The CDR3 sequence is CASSLDDGKETQYF. In nucleotides, the CDR3 is TGTGCCAGCAGCTTAGACGACGGGAAAGAGACCCAGTACTTC.